This T cell receptor (beta chain) was identified during a study of CD8 T cells in ankylosing spondylitis. Study results and limitations: What appeared characteristic of ankylosing spondylitis blood was a TCR beta motif of fewer than ten highly homologous variants.

In the case of this clonotype: The antigen remains undetermined.

MiXCR, applied by TCRdb to the 5' RACE reads, yields one record per CDR3 protein. This sample has about 340,000 distinct CDR3 sequences; 7% to 9% occur once, and the top ten carry 14% to 15%. Germline V gene lookup returns CDR1 SQVTM and CDR2 ANQGSEA. The CDR3 contains 14 residues. V gave up 7 bases and J gave up 3 bases; unmatched junction bases: 10. Source material: blood, either unsorted or a sorted T cell fraction (not recorded which). The chain joins TRBV29-1 to TRBJ2-7; 9 nucleotides match TRBD1. This sequence was found in a male donor with ankylosing spondylitis. CDR3: CSAIPRDRVYEQYF. In DNA, the CDR3 is TGCAGCGCTATCCCCCGGGACAGGGTCTACGAGCAGTACTTC.